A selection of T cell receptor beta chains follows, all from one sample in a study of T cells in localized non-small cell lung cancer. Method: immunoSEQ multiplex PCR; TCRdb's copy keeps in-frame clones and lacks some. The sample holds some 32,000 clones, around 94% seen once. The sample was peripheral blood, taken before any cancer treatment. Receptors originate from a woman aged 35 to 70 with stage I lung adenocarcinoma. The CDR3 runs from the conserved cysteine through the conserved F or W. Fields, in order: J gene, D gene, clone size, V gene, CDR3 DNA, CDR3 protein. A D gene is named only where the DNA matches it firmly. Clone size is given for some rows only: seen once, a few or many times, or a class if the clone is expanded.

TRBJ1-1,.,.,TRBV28,TGTGCCAGTCTTGGGACACGGAACACTGAAGCTTTCTTT,CASLGTRNTEAFF
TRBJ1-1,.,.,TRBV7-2,TGTGCCAGCAGTATCCGAGGGGGGCGGTCGACTGAAGCTTTCTTT,CASSIRGGRSTEAFF
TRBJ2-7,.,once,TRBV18,TGTGCCAGCTCACCCAACAGTTACGAGCAGTACTTC,CASSPNSYEQYF
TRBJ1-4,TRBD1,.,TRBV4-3,TGCGCCAGCAGCCAAGGAACAGGGGGCTCGGAAAAACTGTTTTTT,CASSQGTGGSEKLFF
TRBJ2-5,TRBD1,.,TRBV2,TGTGCCAGCAAGCCAGGGCGACAGGGGAGTTTAGAGACCCAGTACTTC,CASKPGRQGSLETQYF
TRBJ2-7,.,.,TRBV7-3,TGTGCCAGCAGCTTGGGGGGAGGCTCCTACGAGCAGTACTTC,CASSLGGGSYEQYF
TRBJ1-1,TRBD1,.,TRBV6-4,TGTGCCAGCAGCAAGGGGGCAGGAACTGAAGCTTTCTTT,CASSKGAGTEAFF
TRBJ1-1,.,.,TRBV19,.,CAYICGLVTVNTEAFF
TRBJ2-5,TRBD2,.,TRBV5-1,TGCGCCAGCAGCTTAGGGACTAGCGGGAGGGCCGGTGAGACCCAGTACTTC,CASSLGTSGRAGETQYF
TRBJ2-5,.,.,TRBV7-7,TGTGCTAGCAGCGCGGACCGGTCGGAGACCCAGTACTTC,CASSADRSETQYF
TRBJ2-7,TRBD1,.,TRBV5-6,TGTGCCAGCAGCTCAGGGACAGACACCTACGAGCAGTACTTC,CASSSGTDTYEQYF
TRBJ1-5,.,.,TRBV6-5,TGTGCCAGCAGTTCCGTCGGGAAGCGCAATCAGCCCCAGCATTTT,CASSSVGKRNQPQHF
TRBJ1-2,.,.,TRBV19,TGTGCCAGTAGTATAGCAGTATCTAACTATGGCTACACCTTC,CASSIAVSNYGYTF
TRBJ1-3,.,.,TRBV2,TGTGCCAGCGGAGACAGCCCAGGAAACACCATATATTTT,CASGDSPGNTIYF
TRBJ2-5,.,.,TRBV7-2,TGTGCCAGCAGCTGGGCCGGACCCGGAGAGACCCAGTACTTC,CASSWAGPGETQYF
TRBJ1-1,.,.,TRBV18,TGTGCCAGCTCACCACGCGTGGACAGCGACACTGAAGCTTTCTTT,CASSPRVDSDTEAFF
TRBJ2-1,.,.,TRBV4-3,TGCGCCAGCAGCCAAGCTGCGGGGAGCTCCTACAATGAGCAGTTCTTC,CASSQAAGSSYNEQFF
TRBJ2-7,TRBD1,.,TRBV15,TGTGCCACCAGCGGACAGGGTTACGAGCAGTACTTC,CATSGQGYEQYF
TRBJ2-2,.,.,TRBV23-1,TGCGCCAGTCCTCAATCTAGAGGTGGTAAACTGTTTTTT,CASPQSRGGKLFF
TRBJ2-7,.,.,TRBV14,TGTGCCAGCAGCCGGCAAACCTCCTACGAGCAGTACTTC,CASSRQTSYEQYF